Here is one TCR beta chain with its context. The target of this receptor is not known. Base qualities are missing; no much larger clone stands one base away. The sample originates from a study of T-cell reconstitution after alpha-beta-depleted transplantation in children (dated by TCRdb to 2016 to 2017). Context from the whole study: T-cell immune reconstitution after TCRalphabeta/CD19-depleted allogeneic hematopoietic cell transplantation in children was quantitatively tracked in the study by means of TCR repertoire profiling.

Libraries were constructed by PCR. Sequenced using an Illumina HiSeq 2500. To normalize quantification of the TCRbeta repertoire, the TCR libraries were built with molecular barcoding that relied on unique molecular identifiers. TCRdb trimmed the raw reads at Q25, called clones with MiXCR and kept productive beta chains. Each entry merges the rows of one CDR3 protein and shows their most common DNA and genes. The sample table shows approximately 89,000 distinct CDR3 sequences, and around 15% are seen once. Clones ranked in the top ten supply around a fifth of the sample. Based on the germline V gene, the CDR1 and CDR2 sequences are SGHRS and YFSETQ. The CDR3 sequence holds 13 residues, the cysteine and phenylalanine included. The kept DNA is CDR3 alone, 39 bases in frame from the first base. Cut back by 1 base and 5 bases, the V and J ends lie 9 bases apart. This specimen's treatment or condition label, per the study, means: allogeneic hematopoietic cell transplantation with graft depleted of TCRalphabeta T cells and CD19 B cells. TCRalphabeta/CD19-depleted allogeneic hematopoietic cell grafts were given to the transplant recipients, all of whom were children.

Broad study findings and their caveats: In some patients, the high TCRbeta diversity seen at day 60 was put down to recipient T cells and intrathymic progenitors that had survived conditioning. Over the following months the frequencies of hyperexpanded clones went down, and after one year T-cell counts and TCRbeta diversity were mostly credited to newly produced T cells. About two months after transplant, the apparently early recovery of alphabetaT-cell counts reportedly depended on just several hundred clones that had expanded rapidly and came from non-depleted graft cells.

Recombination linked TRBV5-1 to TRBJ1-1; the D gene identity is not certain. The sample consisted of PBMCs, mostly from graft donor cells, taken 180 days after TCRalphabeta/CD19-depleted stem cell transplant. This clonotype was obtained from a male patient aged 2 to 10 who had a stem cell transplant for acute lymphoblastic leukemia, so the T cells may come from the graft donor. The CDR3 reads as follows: CASSLSTLTEAFF. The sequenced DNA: TGCGCCAGCAGCTTGAGTACCCTAACTGAAGCTTTCTTT.